The next 16 T cell receptor beta chains were all read from a single sample in a study of Ad26.COV2.S vaccination and SARS-CoV-2 variants. The table came from immunoSEQ multiplex PCR; TCRdb's copy has only in-frame clones and leaves some out. The sample includes about 350,000 clones, more than 85% of them seen just once. Stated treatment: 15 to 20 received Ad26.COV2.S at low or high dose, single or two shots; roughly five received placebo; per-sample allocation not given. Specimens were obtained on day 63 following the first vaccine or placebo injection. This material consisted of peripheral blood, taken in a trial of Ad26.COV2.S vaccine versus placebo. The source is a person between 18 and 65 years old who received the Ad26.COV2.S COVID-19 vaccine or a placebo.

The count of this clone is one. CDR3 sequence (DNA): TGCGCCAGCAGCTTCGCAACAGGGGATTCCCTCGCTTACGAGCAGTACTTC. Protein: CASSFATGDSLAYEQYF. This chain links TRBV5-1 with TRBJ2-7, with 7 positions matching TRBD1. The CDR3 covers 17 residues. V was pared by 2 bases and J by 4 bases, with 15 bases of the junction left unmatched. Germline V CDR1 and CDR2: SGHRS, YFSETQ.

This rearrangement joins TRBV11-2 to TRBJ2-5, with 12 bases that match TRBD2. This CDR3 comprises 15 residues. Germline V gene sequence: CDR1 SGHAT, CDR2 FQNNGV. The V and J ends lost 7 bases and 0 bases, in that order; junction bases with no gene match: 3. The CDR3 coding sequence is TGTGCCAGCAAAAGACTAGCGGGAGACCAAGAGACCCAGTACTTC. Amino acids: CASKRLAGDQETQYF.

This chain connects TRBV20-1 to TRBJ2-5; TRBD2 matches 9 bases. Germline V CDR1 and CDR2: DFQATT, SNEGSKA (reference sequence). V lost 4 bases, J lost 2 bases, and 8 bases stayed unmatched. This CDR3 has 15 residues. CDR3 coding DNA: TGCAGTGCTACTGAGACTAGCGGAGCACAAGAGACCCAGTACTTC. Amino acids: CSATETSGAQETQYF.

The chain has TRBV5-4 and TRBJ1-1; D perhaps matches TRBD1 (6 bases). V was cut by 6 bases and J by 3 bases, with 12 bases left in between. The CDR3 loop spans 13 amino acids. Germline V gene sequence: CDR1 SGHNT, CDR2 YYREEE (reference sequence). DNA for the CDR3: TGTGCCAGCAAACTCGCAGGGGACACTGAAGCTTTCTTT. The encoded protein is CASKLAGDTEAFF.

The CDR3 region is CASSHGTRNEKLFF. The DNA for the CDR3 is TGTGCCAGCTCACACGGGACCCGTAATGAAAAACTGTTTTTT. This chain links TRBV18 with TRBJ1-4; TRBD1 might be the D (5 bases). Germline lookup yields CDR1 KGHSH and CDR2 LQKENI. The CDR3 runs 14 residues. Trimming stripped 4 bases from V and 4 bases from J, with 10 bases between. The entire variable domain, with the rest obtained from reference TRBV18 and TRBJ1-4, is as follows: NAGVMQNPRHLVRRRGQEARLRCSPMKGHSHVYWYRQLPEEGLKFMVYLQKENIIDESGMPKERFSAEFPKEGPSILRIQQVVRGDSAAYFCASSHGTRNEKLFFGSGTQLSVL.

The J gene is TRBJ2-1, the V gene TRBV19, with 12 nucleotides matching TRBD2. CDR3 length: 17 amino acids. The V gene's germline CDR1 is LNHDA and CDR2 SQIVND (reference sequence). V lost 6 bases and J lost 4; bases outside the gene matches: 10. The CDR3 DNA follows: TGTGCCAGTAGCCCGACACTAGCGGGAGGAGGGTACAATGAGCAGTTCTTC. Its protein product is CASSPTLAGGGYNEQFF.

The chain recombines TRBV7-2 with TRBJ2-5; D is uncertain. Trimming took 6 bases from V and 4 from J, leaving 12 bases between them. CDR1 SGHTA and CDR2 FQGNSA come from the germline V gene. The CDR3 runs 13 residues. In DNA, the CDR3 is TGTGCCAGCAGGACATCTAGGCTAGAGACCCAGTACTTC. This sequence encodes CASRTSRLETQYF.

V and J are TRBV5-8 and TRBJ2-2; tentatively, D is TRBD1 (5 bases). CDR1 SGHTS and CDR2 YDEGEE come from the germline V gene. This CDR3 region has 14 residues. Trimming removed 0 bases at V and 4 bases at J, with 7 bases between. The CDR3 loop is CASSLGTITGELFF. The CDR3, as DNA: TGTGCCAGCAGCTTGGGGACAATCACCGGGGAGCTGTTTTTT.

The chain uses TRBV28 and TRBJ2-7, with 7 nucleotides matching TRBD1. V trimming: 5 bases; J trimming: 5 bases; junction bases outside the gene matches: 9. Looked up from germline, CDR1 is MDHEN and CDR2 is SYDVKM. The CDR3 sequence is 14 residues long. DNA of the CDR3: TGTGCCAGCAGTCCCACAGGGGAGAAAGACGAGCAGTACTTC. Its translation: CASSPTGEKDEQYF.

In its sample, this clone was seen a few times. J is TRBJ2-7 and V is TRBV27; tentatively, D is TRBD1 (6 bases). The CDR3 totals 13 residues. In germline, CDR1 is MNHEY, CDR2 SMNVEV (reference sequence). The V end was cut by 4 bases, the J end by 5 bases, with 12 bases between. This CDR3 reads CASSYNAGDEQYF. The CDR3 DNA reads as TGTGCCAGCAGTTATAATGCAGGGGACGAGCAGTACTTC.

V usage is TRBV28 and J usage is TRBJ1-1, with 7 positions matching TRBD1. CDR1 and CDR2 (germline): MDHEN, SYDVKM. There are 15 residues in the CDR3. The trim removed 5 bases at V and 3 bases at J, leaving 9 bases unmatched. CDR3: CASSPTDRADTEAFF. The CDR3 DNA sequence: TGTGCCAGCAGTCCCACTGACAGGGCGGACACTGAAGCTTTCTTT.

V is TRBV25-1 and J is TRBJ2-5; D gene unclear. V was shortened by 2 bases and J by 2 bases, with 12 bases between the two germline ends. CDR1 and CDR2 (germline): MGHDK, SYGVNS. The CDR3 extends over 15 amino acids. CDR3 sequence reads: CASSEIGVKQETQYF. The CDR3 region has the DNA TGTGCCAGCAGTGAAATTGGAGTGAAGCAAGAGACCCAGTACTTC.

Only one count was recorded for this clone. The rearrangement links TRBV2 to TRBJ2-2; D possibly uses TRBD1 or TRBD2 (5 bases each). Trimming removed 8 bases at V and 7 bases at J, with 17 bases between. The CDR3 covers 14 residues. CDR1 and CDR2 from the germline V gene are SNHLY and FYNNEI. Here the CDR3 DNA reads TGTGCCAGCGAGCGCAGGGTCGGAGGCGGGGAGCTGTTTTTT. This encodes CASERRVGGGELFF.

The DNA for the CDR3 is TGTGCCAGCAGCACCCCGGGGCTTTACTACGAGCAGTACTTC. It is translated as CASSTPGLYYEQYF. The chain carries TRBV11-1 and TRBJ2-7, with D perhaps given as TRBD1 or TRBD2 (5 bases each). The CDR3 is made up of 14 amino acids. V was pared by 5 bases and J by 3 bases, with 14 bases between. The V gene's germline CDR1 is SGHAT and CDR2 FQDESV (reference sequence). Based on the CDR3 plus reference TRBV11-1 and TRBJ2-7, the full variable domain is EAEVAQSPRYKITEKSQAVAFWCDPISGHATLYWYRQILGQGPELLVQFQDESVVDDSQLPKDRFSAERLKGVDSTLKIQPAELGDSAMYLCASSTPGLYYEQYFGPGTRLTVT.

This clone was detected ten times or more. V usage is TRBV5-1 and J usage is TRBJ1-2, with 10 bases lining up with TRBD1. The germline CDR1 and CDR2 sequences are SGHRS and YFSETQ. V dropped 4 bases and J dropped 2; count of bases not matched to a gene: 17. CDR3 size: 19 residues. CDR3 in amino acids: CASSPTGTGAPIANYGYTF. CDR3 nucleotides: TGCGCCAGCAGCCCGACCGGGACAGGGGCGCCAATCGCCAACTATGGCTACACCTTC.

The chain is built from TRBV10-2 and TRBJ2-7; tentatively, D is TRBD1 or TRBD2 (5 bases each). Trimming removed 3 bases from V and 5 bases from J, with 14 bases in between. Germline CDR1 reads WSHSY; CDR2 reads SAAADI. The CDR3 extends over 14 amino acids. In DNA, the CDR3 is TGCGCCAGCAGTGAACGGGGCAGGACGAACGAGCAGTACTTC. It translates to CASSERGRTNEQYF.